The present entry profiles one TCR beta chain with its context. Its antigen remains unidentified. The protocol was immunoSEQ multiplex PCR, while the TCRdb copy is restricted to in-frame clones and leaves out a portion. This table has 200,000 to 300,000 clones, around 89% appearing once. Described treatment: roughly 20 received Ad26.COV2.S at low or high dose, single or two shots; roughly five received placebo; per-sample allocation not given. Collection of samples fell on day 63 after the first vaccine or placebo injection. This sample is part of a study of Ad26.COV2.S vaccination and SARS-CoV-2 variants. Study-level background: Donor had been placed in the Ad26.COV2.S arm of the COV1001 trial. Ad26.COV2.S given intramuscularly, once or twice 56 days apart. Study findings and constraints: The study found similar non-spike TCR breadth in vaccine and placebo recipients. Researchers cautioned that TCR breadth and depth analyses may have underestimated total T cell responses.

This sequence was found in a person aged 18-60 years who received the Ad26.COV2.S COVID-19 vaccine or a placebo. Material: peripheral blood, obtained in a trial of Ad26.COV2.S vaccine versus placebo.

As DNA, the CDR3 is TGTGCCAGCACCCAAGGGGGTAACTACGAGCAGTACTTC. Its translation: CASTQGGNYEQYF. This chain joins TRBV7-9 and TRBJ2-7; TRBD1 might be the D (6 bases). The CDR3 loop spans 13 amino acids. The germline V and J ends were trimmed by 7 bases and 3 bases, with 13 bases remaining between them. Germline-derived CDR1 and CDR2 are SEHNR and FQNEAQ (reference sequence).